This TCR beta chain was recorded in a study of control samples from healthy donors and cancer patients (dated by TCRdb to 2020 to 2022). The library relied on the immunoSEQ multiplex PCR assay. Not all clones reach the TCRdb copy of this immuneACCESS table, which keeps in-frame sequences only. Checked studies attribute under half of the gap to unresolved V genes and leave the rest unexplained. The sample data list 150,000 to 200,000 clones, and 90% of these were observed just once. The ten largest clones represent about 1.4% of the sample. This clone was found once. This receptor's antigen is unknown. The record has no base qualities; no much larger clone is one base away. From V the trimming removes 4 bases and from J it removes 4 bases, while the gene matches leave 7 bases of the junction unaccounted for. The germline V gene provides CDR1 SGHRS and CDR2 YFSETQ. The CDR3 runs 14 amino acids, cysteine and phenylalanine included. The read is trimmed to its CDR3 DNA, 42 bases read in frame from base 1.

In this chain, TRBV5-1 is recombined with TRBJ1-1; 7 of the junction bases match TRBD1. The origin of this receptor is a woman aged 45-65 years in good health. The sample consisted of blood. The CDR3 amino acid sequence is: CASSTGQLGTEAFF. Read as DNA, the sequence is TGCGCCAGCAGCACGGGACAGTTGGGCACTGAAGCTTTCTTT. When the CDR3 is completed using the reference TRBV5-1 and TRBJ1-1 genes on either side, the full variable domain is KAGVTQTPRYLIKTRGQQVTLSCSPISGHRSVSWYQQTPGQGLQFLFEYFSETQRNKGNFPGRFSGRQFSNSRSEMNVSTLELGDSALYLCASSTGQLGTEAFFGQGTRLTVV.